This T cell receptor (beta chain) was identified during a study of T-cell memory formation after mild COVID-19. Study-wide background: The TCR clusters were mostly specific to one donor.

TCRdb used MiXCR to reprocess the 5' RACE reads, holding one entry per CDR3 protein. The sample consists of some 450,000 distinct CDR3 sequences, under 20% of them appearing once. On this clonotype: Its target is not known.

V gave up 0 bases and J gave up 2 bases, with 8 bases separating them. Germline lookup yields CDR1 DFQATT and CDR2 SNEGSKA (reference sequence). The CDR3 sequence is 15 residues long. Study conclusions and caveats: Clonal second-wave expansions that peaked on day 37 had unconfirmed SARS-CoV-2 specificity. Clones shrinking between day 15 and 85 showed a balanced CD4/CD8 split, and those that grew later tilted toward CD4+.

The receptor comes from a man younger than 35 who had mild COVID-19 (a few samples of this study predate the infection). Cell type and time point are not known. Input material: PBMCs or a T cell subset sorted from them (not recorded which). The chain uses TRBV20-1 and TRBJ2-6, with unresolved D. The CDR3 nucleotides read TGCAGTGCTAGAGATCCCCACACTGGGGCCAACGTCCTGACTTTC. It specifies CSARDPHTGANVLTF.